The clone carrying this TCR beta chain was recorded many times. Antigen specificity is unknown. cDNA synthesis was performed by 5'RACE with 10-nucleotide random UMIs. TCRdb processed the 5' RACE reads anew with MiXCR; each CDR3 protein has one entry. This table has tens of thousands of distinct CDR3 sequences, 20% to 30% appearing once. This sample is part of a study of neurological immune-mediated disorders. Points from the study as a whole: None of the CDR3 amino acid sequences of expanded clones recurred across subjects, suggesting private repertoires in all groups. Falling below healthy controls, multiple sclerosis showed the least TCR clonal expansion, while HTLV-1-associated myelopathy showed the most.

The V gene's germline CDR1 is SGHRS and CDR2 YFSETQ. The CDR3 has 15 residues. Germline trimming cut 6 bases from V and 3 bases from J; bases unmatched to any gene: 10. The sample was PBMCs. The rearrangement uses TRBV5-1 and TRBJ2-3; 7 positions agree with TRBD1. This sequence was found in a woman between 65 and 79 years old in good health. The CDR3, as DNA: TGCGCCAGCACCCCTCAAGGACAGGAAACAGATACGCAGTATTTT. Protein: CASTPQGQETDTQYF.